Listed below are T cell receptor beta chains from one sample, sequenced in a study of metastatic and nonmetastatic thyroid tumors. MiXCR re-clonotyped the PCR reads for TCRdb. The sample records 30,000 to 35,000 clones, 35% to 45% being singletons. Sequencing was done on a sample of tumor tissue. These receptors were obtained from a female donor with papillary thyroid cancer or a benign thyroid nodule (not recorded which). Some clones in this sample may be carry-over from other donors' samples. Both conserved end residues are part of each CDR3. The D gene is left open where the match is weak. Clone size is not always given. Where it is, it says once, few, many or a class for expanded clones.

j_call | v_call | clone_size | d_call | cdr3_nt | cdr3_aa
TRBJ1-2 | TRBV4-1 | - | TRBD1 | TGCGCCAGCAGCCAAGGGACAGGGGGCCGGAAGTATGGCTACACCTTC | CASSQGTGGRKYGYTF
TRBJ2-3 | TRBV5-1 | - | - | TGCGCCAGCAGCTTGACTAGCAGAGGAAAGGCAGGGACAGATACGCAGTATTTT | CASSLTSRGKAGTDTQYF
TRBJ1-6 | TRBV19 | - | - | TGTGCCAGTAGCACAGGGTCCTCACCCCTCCACTTT | CASSTGSSPLHF
TRBJ2-3 | TRBV15 | - | - | TGTGCCACCAGCAGGGGTCTAGGCGCAGATACGCAGTATTTT | CATSRGLGADTQYF
TRBJ2-3 | TRBV14 | many | - | TGTGCCAGCAGCCAAGTGGCGGGGACCACAGATACGCAGTATTTT | CASSQVAGTTDTQYF
TRBJ2-6 | TRBV4-1 | many | TRBD1 | TGCGCCAGCAGCCAAGCCCCGGGACAGGGTCGGGTCCTGACTTTC | CASSQAPGQGRVLTF
TRBJ1-6 | TRBV20-1 | once | - | TGCAGTGCTAGAGCGGGGGGAACCTATAATTCACCCCTCCACTTT | CSARAGGTYNSPLHF
TRBJ2-3 | TRBV12-3/TRBV12-4 | few | - | TGTGCCAGCCGGATGGGGGGGCCATCTGACACAGATACGCAGTATTTT | CASRMGGPSDTDTQYF
TRBJ2-2 | TRBV12-3/TRBV12-4 | - | TRBD2 | TGTGCCAGCAGACTAGCGGGAGGGAACACCGGGGAGCTGCTTTTT | CASRLAGGNTGELLF
TRBJ2-1 | TRBV10-3 | medium-sized | - | TGTGCCATCAGTGAACGATCGAATACGGATGAGCAGTTCTTC | CAISERSNTDEQFF
TRBJ1-2 | TRBV20-1 | once | - | TGCAGTGCCCCGAGGGAGTCAGGGGGCTACACCTTC | CSAPRESGGYTF
TRBJ2-7 | TRBV11-2 | - | TRBD2 | TGTGCCAGCACCCAACGTCCGGCTAGCGGGTCCCCAGGCTCCTACGAGCAGTACTTC | CASTQRPASGSPGSYEQYF
TRBJ1-2 | TRBV5-1 | - | - | TGCGCCAGCAGTATGACAGGTCTTCCCAACTATGGCTACACCTTC | CASSMTGLPNYGYTF
TRBJ1-5 | TRBV4-1 | medium-sized | TRBD1 | TGCGCCAGCAGCCAGGGATTGGGACAGGGGAGTCAGCCCCAGCATTTT | CASSQGLGQGSQPQHF
TRBJ2-1 | TRBV11-2 | - | - | TGTGCCAGCAGCTTAGTACTCGAGGAGCAGTTCTTC | CASSLVLEEQFF
TRBJ2-3 | TRBV10-3 | - | - | TGTGCCATCAGTGACAGGGACACAGATACGCAGTATTTT | CAISDRDTDTQYF
TRBJ1-2 | TRBV6-2/TRBV6-3 | few | - | TGTGCCAGCAGTTACTCGATGGGGGCTCCAGGCTATGGCTACACCTTC | CASSYSMGAPGYGYTF
TRBJ1-1 | TRBV5-1 | few | - | TGCGCCAGCAGCTTGGCTGGTGGATACACTGAAGCTTTCTTT | CASSLAGGYTEAFF
TRBJ1-5 | TRBV28 | few | - | TGTGCCAGCAGTTTAGGCAAGGGGGGGGATAGCAATCAGCCCCAGCATTTT | CASSLGKGGDSNQPQHF
TRBJ2-7 | TRBV5-6 | - | TRBD2 | TGTGCCAGCCTCGGACTAGCGGGAGGCGAGCAGTACTTC | CASLGLAGGEQYF
TRBJ1-2 | TRBV6-5 | few | - | TGTGCCAGCAGGTACTTCGGGCAGGTCCATGGCTACACCTTC | CASRYFGQVHGYTF
TRBJ1-6 | TRBV6-2/TRBV6-3 | - | - | TGTGCCATCTCAGACGGGGTTTATAATTCACCCCTCCACTTT | CAISDGVYNSPLHF